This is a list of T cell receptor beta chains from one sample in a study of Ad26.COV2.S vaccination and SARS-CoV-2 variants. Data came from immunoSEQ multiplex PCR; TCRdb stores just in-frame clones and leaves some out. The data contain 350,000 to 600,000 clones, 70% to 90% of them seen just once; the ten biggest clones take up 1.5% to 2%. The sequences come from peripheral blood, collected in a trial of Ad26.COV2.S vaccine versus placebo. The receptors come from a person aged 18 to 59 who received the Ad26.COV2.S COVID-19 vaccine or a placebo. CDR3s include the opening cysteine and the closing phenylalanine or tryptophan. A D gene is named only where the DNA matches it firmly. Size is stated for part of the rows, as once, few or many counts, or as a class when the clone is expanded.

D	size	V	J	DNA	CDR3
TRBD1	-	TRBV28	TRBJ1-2	TGTGCCACGACGTTTAGGGGACAGGGGAAGAACTATGGCTACACCTTC	CATTFRGQGKNYGYTF
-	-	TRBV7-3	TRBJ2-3	TGTGCCAGCAGCTTAGGGTCGTCAGATACGCAGTATTTT	CASSLGSSDTQYF
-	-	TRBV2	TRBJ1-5	TGTGCCAGCAGTGATCAGGGAAGGGGTCAGCCCCAGCATTTT	CASSDQGRGQPQHF
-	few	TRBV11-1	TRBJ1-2	TGTGCCAGCAGCTTATGGGGGAACTATGGCTACACCTTC	CASSLWGNYGYTF
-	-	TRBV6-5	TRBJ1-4	TGTGCCAGCAGTTACTCGGCATCGAGTGAAAAACTGTTTTTT	CASSYSASSEKLFF
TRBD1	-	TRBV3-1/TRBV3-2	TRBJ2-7	TGTGCCAGCAGCCAAGGTTGGACAGGGTCCTACGAGCAGTACTTC	CASSQGWTGSYEQYF
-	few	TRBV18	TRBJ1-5	TGTGCCAGCTCACCAGGTGAGGATCAGCCCCAGCATTTT	CASSPGEDQPQHF
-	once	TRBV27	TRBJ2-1	TGTGCCAGCAGATATCACAATGAGCAGTTCTTC	CASRYHNEQFF
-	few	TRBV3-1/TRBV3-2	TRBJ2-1	TGTGCCAGCAGCACGCCGGGACTCCACTCCTACAATGAGCAGTTCTTC	CASSTPGLHSYNEQFF
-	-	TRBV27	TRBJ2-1	TGTGCCAGCAGTCGAGAGGGGGGGGGAAGCGGGATTTTCTACAATGAGCAGTTCTTC	CASSREGGGSGIFYNEQFF
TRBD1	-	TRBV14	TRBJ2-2	TGTGCCAGCAGCAGCCGACAGGGGAAGAACACCGGGGAGCTGTTTTTT	CASSSRQGKNTGELFF
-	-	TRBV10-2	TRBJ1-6	TGCGCCAGCAGTGAGTCGACTAAGGGAGTGGGTAATTCACCCCTCCACTTT	CASSESTKGVGNSPLHF
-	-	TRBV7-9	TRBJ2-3	TGTGCCAGCAGCGTAAGCACAGATACGCAGTATTTT	CASSVSTDTQYF
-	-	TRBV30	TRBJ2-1	TGTGCCTGGAGTGTTCAAGACCTGGGGGAGCAGTTCTTC	CAWSVQDLGEQFF
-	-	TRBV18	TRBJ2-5	TGTGCCAGCTCACCTAGAGGTCCCGCTAAAGAGACCCAGTACTTC	CASSPRGPAKETQYF
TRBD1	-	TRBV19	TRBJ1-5	TGTGCCAGTAGTATACAGGGGGGCAGCAACAATCAGCCCCAGCATTTT	CASSIQGGSNNQPQHF
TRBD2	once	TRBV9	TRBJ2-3	TGTGCCAGCAGCGTACATGGGACTAGCAGCACAGATACGCAGTATTTT	CASSVHGTSSTDTQYF
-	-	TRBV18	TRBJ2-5	TGTGCCAGCTCACCGGGGCGGGGGCCGGTGGAGACCCAGTACTTC	CASSPGRGPVETQYF